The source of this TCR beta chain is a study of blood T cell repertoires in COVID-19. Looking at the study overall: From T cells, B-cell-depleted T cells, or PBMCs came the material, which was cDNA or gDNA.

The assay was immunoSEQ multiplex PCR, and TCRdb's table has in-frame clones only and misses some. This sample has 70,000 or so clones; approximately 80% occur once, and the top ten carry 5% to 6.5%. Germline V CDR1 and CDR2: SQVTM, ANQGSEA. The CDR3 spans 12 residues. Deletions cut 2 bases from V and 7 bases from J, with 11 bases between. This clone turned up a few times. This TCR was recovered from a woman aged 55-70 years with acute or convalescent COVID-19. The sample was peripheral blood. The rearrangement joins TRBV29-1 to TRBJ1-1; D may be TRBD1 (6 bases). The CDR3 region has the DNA TGCAGCGTTGAAAGGGGACAACTTGAAGCTTTCTTT. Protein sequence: CSVERGQLEAFF.